One and the same sample provided the 7 T cell receptor beta chains below, sequenced in a study of type 1 regulatory T cells. Using its own MiXCR run on the reads, TCRdb lists one record per CDR3 protein. The table lists about 67,000 distinct CDR3 sequences, more than 45% of them singletons, with 2% to 2.5% in the top ten. The antigens for these receptors are not known. Sequencing was carried out using cultured non-Tr1 T cells, either the whole culture or a sorted T cell fraction (not recorded which). Receptors originate from a human donor in good health.

This clonotype was counted only a few times. V is TRBV25-1 and J is TRBJ2-3; D call uncertain. Trimming stripped 3 bases from V and 4 bases from J, with 14 bases between. Germline V CDR1 and CDR2: MGHDK, SYGVNS. This CDR3 comprises 15 residues. The CDR3 protein is CASSDPGGVADTQYF. The CDR3 DNA reads as TGTGCCAGCAGTGACCCTGGCGGAGTTGCAGATACGCAGTATTTT.

This clonotype was counted a few times. This sequence joins TRBV12-3 or TRBV12-4 and TRBJ2-1, with 8 bases fitting TRBD1. CDR3 length: 15 amino acids. V gave up 5 bases and J gave up 0 bases; unmatched junction bases: 3. The CDR3 protein is CASSLGQGSYNEQFF. The DNA of the CDR3 is TGTGCCAGCAGTCTTGGACAGGGCTCCTACAATGAGCAGTTCTTC.

This chain links TRBV29-1 with TRBJ1-1; no reliable D call. V was pared by 3 bases and J by 0 bases, with 5 bases between. Germline loops: CDR1 SQVTM, CDR2 ANQGSEA. The CDR3 covers 12 residues. The CDR3: CSVDGVNTEAFF. CDR3 DNA sequence: TGCAGCGTTGACGGAGTGAACACTGAAGCTTTCTTT.

The CDR3 region has the DNA TGCAGCGGGGACCCGGGACAGGGTCAAGGAGAGACCCAGTACTTC. Translation: CSGDPGQGQGETQYF. This chain links TRBV29-1 with TRBJ2-5, with 9 bases fitting TRBD1. Germline V gene data show CDR1 as SQVTM and CDR2 as ANQGSEA. This CDR3 is 15 amino acids long. J was trimmed by 4 bases and V by 7 bases; bases with no gene match: 13. Full variable domain (remainder filled in from reference TRBV29-1 and TRBJ2-5): SAVISQKPSRDICQRGTSLTIQCQVDSQVTMMFWYRQQPGQSLTLIATANQGSEATYESGFVIDKFPISRPNLTFSTLTVSNMSPEDSSIYLCSGDPGQGQGETQYFGPGTRLLVL.

This clonotype was counted between two and nine times. The rearrangement links TRBV27 to TRBJ1-2; no clear D. The V end was cut by 10 bases, the J end by 0 bases, with 18 bases between. This CDR3 has 15 residues. Looked up from germline, CDR1 is MNHEY and CDR2 is SMNVEV (reference sequence). CDR3 in amino acids: CATREVGRANYGYTF. The DNA for the CDR3 is TGTGCCACTAGGGAGGTCGGAAGAGCTAACTATGGCTACACCTTC.

V gene TRBV5-5 combines with J gene TRBJ1-4; tentatively, D is TRBD1 (5 bases). The CDR3 runs 13 residues. The V and J ends lost 5 bases and 8 bases respectively, with 13 bases between them. Germline V gene sequence: CDR1 SGHKS, CDR2 YYEKEE (reference sequence). The CDR3 DNA is TGTGCCAGCAGGATGGGGGTCAGCGAAAAACTGTTTTTT. Protein sequence: CASRMGVSEKLFF. The whole variable domain, filled in from reference TRBV5-5 and TRBJ1-4, reads DAGVTQSPTHLIKTRGQQVTLRCSPISGHKSVSWYQQVLGQGPQFIFQYYEKEERGRGNFPDRFSARQFPNYSSELNVNALLLGDSALYLCASRMGVSEKLFFGSGTQLSVL.

This chain joins TRBV20-1 and TRBJ2-1, with 15 bases aligning to TRBD2. This CDR3 region has 16 residues. Germline V gene sequence: CDR1 DFQATT, CDR2 SNEGSKA (reference sequence). Unmatched junction bases numbered 5, after V lost 4 bases and J lost 4 bases. CDR3 in amino acids: CSATGTSGGLYNEQFF. In DNA form, the CDR3 reads TGCAGTGCTACCGGGACTAGCGGGGGGCTATACAATGAGCAGTTCTTC.